This T cell receptor (beta chain) was sequenced during a study of cytomegalovirus exposure and HLA in healthy donors (dated by TCRdb to 2017 to 2019). The study in broad terms: An earlier analysis of some 620 of the donors reported 250 to 300 Gb of sequence data and roughly 120 million unique TCR beta sequences obtained from about 170 million T cells. The study aimed to test whether cataloging public T cell receptors could reveal signatures of past pathogen exposure. Across some 400 genotyped donors of the cohort, an average of about 200,000 unique TCR beta nucleotide sequences per donor were sequenced, and roughly 18% of those sequences were non-productive. Every discovery cohort repertoire had been produced on one sequencing platform. The study combined high-throughput TCR immunosequencing, statistical association of individual TCRs with disease status, and machine learning to predict cytomegalovirus infection status. Typing coverage varied by locus: about 620-630 donors for A, B, C, DRB1 and DQB1; more than 500 for DQA1; nearly 610 for DPA1; 450 to 480 for DPB1. Class I and class II HLA loci were covered by the typing at four-digit resolution. A separate validation cohort of roughly 120 different subjects was used in addition to the roughly 700-subject first cohort. An earlier analysis of about 600 of the donors used high-throughput TCR beta sequencing to judge whether each TCR beta V gene segment behaved as functional or pseudogenic. Of the 398 genotyped donors, approximately 80% fell in the genetic ancestry cluster associated with self-reported Caucasian donors. Donor age, sex, ethnicity and CMV serostatus were compiled alongside the repertoire data. In the later analysis, no new phenotypic data were used to find candidate immune exposures; instead, reliance was placed on TCR beta sequences and their occurrence across donors. About five DR-DQ haplotypes were treated as single units for association and clustering because of strong linkage in the cohort. Genome-wide SNP genotypes for about three fifths of the roughly 670 donors were used in a later genetic analysis, which treated that subset as a discovery cohort. An early release covering some 640 HLA-typed donors comprised about 300 gigabases of sequencing data and roughly 86 million unique TCR sequences. A later analysis re-examined previously published TCR beta repertoires from 610 or so donors and added high-resolution HLA genotyping to investigate patterns of TCR occurrence. The T cell repertoires of 670 or so subjects were profiled by immunosequencing and related to cytomegalovirus serostatus. Overall study results and their limits: Only TCR beta chains were sequenced in this cohort, and the absence of alpha or paired-chain data limited detectable features. Three of the identified cytomegalovirus-associated TCR beta chains were confirmed in vitro to be specific for cytomegalovirus antigens. In a later analysis, TCR association rates were found to vary across HLA loci, with the most associated TCRs seen for DRB1 alleles and the fewest for HLA-C alleles. In both the original and validation cohorts, the classifier was reported to diagnose cytomegalovirus status with high specificity and sensitivity. Because counts were too low, approximately 18 rarely observed V segments, including chromosome 9 orphons, were excluded from the earlier analysis of 587 of the donors. A further reported finding was that TCR beta sequences accurately predicted the HLA-A and HLA-B alleles for most subjects in the first cohort. In the study, roughly 160 TCR beta chains were listed as associated with cytomegalovirus. In a later analysis, HLA-associated TCR beta chains were found to be more clonally expanded and to have lower generation probabilities than equally common non-associated chains. According to a later analysis, most CMV-associated TCR beta chains appeared to be HLA-restricted, and the HLA associations seemed to be driven largely by CMV exposure. The presence/absence analyses assumed that sequencing depth was roughly uniform across donors, and that assumption may not be true. In a later genetic analysis, fewer N-insertions in productive TCRs were reported among donors in an Asian-associated ancestry cluster than the approximately 670-donor mean. According to a later analysis, parvovirus B19, influenza, CMV and Epstein-Barr virus appeared linked to several top co-occurrence clusters. Linkage disequilibrium might explain the correlated functional status among segregating V segments, but an unknown experimental factor could not be ruled out. An earlier analysis of approximately 570 of the donors showed that most TCR beta V segments appeared in productive rearrangements either about 90% or about 30% of the time, which broadly matched IMGT annotations. V-gene and J-gene trimming of TCR beta chains was associated with a missense DCLRE1C variant in a later genetic analysis, and the association was replicated in an independent cohort. HLA typing was unavailable for some donors at each locus, so association tests used only the typed subset. Most TCR sequences were observed very rarely across donors, whereas some public TCRs were present in many individuals. At a false discovery rate of 0.05, a later analysis linked under 20,000 TCR beta sequences to specific HLA alleles. According to the authors, the approach could potentially be generalized to other disease states and immunological phenotypes. A cluster of highly shared sequence variants was judged likely to be a technical artifact of the sequencing pipeline. Because the 87-base-pair reads could not distinguish some IMGT-functional V segments, including TRBV6-2 and TRBV6-3, those segments were excluded. For the cohort, immune exposure information was limited to CMV serostatus. When HLA alleles, especially DR and DQ, strongly co-occurred, attributing TCR associations to individual alleles was difficult.

The cohort comprised some 700 healthy bone marrow donors. Cohort members were all nominally healthy when sampled, although unrecorded immune exposures were likely present. The donor was CMV seropositive and belonged to the group of about 290 seropositive cohort members. Each donor provided a peripheral blood sample, and peripheral blood mononuclear cells were used for TCR beta sequencing. The Qiagen DNeasy Blood Extraction Kit was used to extract genomic DNA from the blood cell samples. Libraries were built with the immunoSEQ multiplex PCR assay. A mixture of 60 forward primers for TCR Vbeta segments and 13 reverse primers for TCR Jbeta segments was used in the multiplex PCR. The CDR3 region of rearranged TCR beta genes was amplified from genomic DNA with a multiplex PCR assay. The amplified TCR beta libraries were sequenced on the Illumina HiSeq System as 87-base-pair reads. Per the source publication's procedure: Across the 500 to 850 repertoires, a later analysis counted some 81 million unique TCR beta chains, around 10 million of which were shared by at least two donors. Raw reads were error-corrected and collapsed into unique sequences by a nearest-neighbor algorithm in which closely related sequences were merged to remove PCR and sequencing errors. V, D and J gene segments were assigned by aligning CDR3 sequences to IMGT reference sequences. Each retained sequence needed at least a six-nucleotide match to both a V gene segment and a J gene segment. Rearrangements were called productive when the CDR3 lacked stop codons and stayed in frame with V and J; all others were non-productive. Following IMGT convention, CDR3 was defined as the stretch from the second conserved V-encoded cysteine to the conserved J-encoded phenylalanine. The earlier analysis of a few hundred of the donors excluded any sequence lacking an unambiguous match to a single V gene segment. An earlier analysis of under 750 of the donors called V segments functional above 56.7% productive rearrangements and segregating when the between-donor standard deviation exceeded 5%. A statistical classification framework was built for diagnosing cytomegalovirus status from the catalog of TCR beta chain sequences. In a later analysis, TCR nucleotide sequences were compared against IMGT/GENE-DB human TR gene sequences so that V and J genes could be assigned. A later analysis assigned CDR3 sequences and most-parsimonious VDJ recombination scenarios with the TCRdist pipeline. In a later analysis, each TCR beta chain was defined by its CDR3 amino acid sequence together with its V-gene family, and reads without a unique V-gene family were excluded. In a later analysis, fewer than 650 highly shared, low-generation-probability nucleotide sequences were removed to address suspected cross-contamination and a sequencing artifact. In a later analysis, a clonal expansion index was calculated for each public chain from normalized within-repertoire ranks of inferred template counts. In a later analysis, generation probabilities were computed with a VDJ recombination model fitted to out-of-frame rearrangements, and the resulting probabilities were checked against IGoR. A later analysis scored TCR-TCR, TCR-HLA and TCR-CMV co-occurrence with hypergeometric tests, applying a repertoire-size bias correction to TCR pairs. In a later analysis, false discovery rates were estimated by permuting HLA or CMV assignments 20 times. In a later analysis, co-occurring TCRs were grouped using DBSCAN, and TCRdist sequence similarity was added for clustering within HLA-allele-positive subsets. Repertoires with fewer than 30,000 or more than 120,000 public chains were left out of co-occurrence clustering, as were several repertoires with anomalous nucleotide sharing. TCRdb obtained this table from immuneACCESS and retained in-frame rearrangements with V and J assigned. These tables miss some clones; where compared with another copy, unresolved V genes account for less than half of the shortfall, and the remainder is unexplained. That table supplies the V and J calls and clone size; D and trimming were determined from the DNA. For this sample there are some 150,000 clones; approximately 8.9% appear just once. In total, the top ten clones hold around 7% of the sample.

The germline V gene provides CDR1 SQVTM and CDR2 ANQGSEA. V and J are truncated by 5 bases and 6 bases respectively, leaving an intervening sequence of 16 bases. The CDR3 spans 13 residues, from the cysteine through the phenylalanine. Only the CDR3 portion is preserved as DNA: 39 bases, with reading frame beginning at the first base. Worth noting for this clone: No cognate antigen has been identified for it. One base away there is no much larger clone; base qualities are not given.

The rearranged segments are TRBV29-1 and TRBJ1-1, with a tentative D gene TRBD1 over 5 matching bases. What was sequenced was PBMCs. The receptor was derived from a middle-aged woman in good health and CMV-seropositive. The CDR3 loop reads CSVSWTGEAEAFF. The nucleotides are TGCAGCGTTTCCTGGACGGGGGAAGCTGAAGCTTTCTTT. The CDR3, completed at both ends by the reference TRBV29-1 and TRBJ1-1 genes, gives the full variable domain SAVISQKPSRDICQRGTSLTIQCQVDSQVTMMFWYRQQPGQSLTLIATANQGSEATYESGFVIDKFPISRPNLTFSTLTVSNMSPEDSSIYLCSVSWTGEAEAFFGQGTRLTVV.